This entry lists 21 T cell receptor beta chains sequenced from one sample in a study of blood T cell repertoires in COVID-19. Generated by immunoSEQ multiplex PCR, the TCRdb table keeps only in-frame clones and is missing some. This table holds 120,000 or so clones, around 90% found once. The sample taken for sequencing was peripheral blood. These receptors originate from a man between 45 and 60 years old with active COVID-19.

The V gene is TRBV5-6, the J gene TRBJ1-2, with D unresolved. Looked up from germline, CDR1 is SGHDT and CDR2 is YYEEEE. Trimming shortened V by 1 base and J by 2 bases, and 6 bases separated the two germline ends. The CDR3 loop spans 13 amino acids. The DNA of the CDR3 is TGTGCCAGCAGCTTGAGAGGAAACTATGGCTACACCTTC. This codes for CASSLRGNYGYTF.

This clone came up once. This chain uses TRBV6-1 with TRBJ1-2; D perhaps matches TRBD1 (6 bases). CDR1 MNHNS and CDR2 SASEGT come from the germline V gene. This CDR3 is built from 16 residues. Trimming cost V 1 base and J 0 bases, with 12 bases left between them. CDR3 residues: CASSEVGTQPNYGYTF. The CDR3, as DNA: TGTGCCAGCAGTGAAGTGGGGACACAGCCTAACTATGGCTACACCTTC.

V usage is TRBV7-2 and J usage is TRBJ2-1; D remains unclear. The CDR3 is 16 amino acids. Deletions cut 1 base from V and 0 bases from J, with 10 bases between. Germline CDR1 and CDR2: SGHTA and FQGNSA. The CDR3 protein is CASSLGSRRSYNEQFF. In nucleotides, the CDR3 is TGTGCCAGCAGCTTAGGGTCGCGGCGCTCCTACAATGAGCAGTTCTTC.

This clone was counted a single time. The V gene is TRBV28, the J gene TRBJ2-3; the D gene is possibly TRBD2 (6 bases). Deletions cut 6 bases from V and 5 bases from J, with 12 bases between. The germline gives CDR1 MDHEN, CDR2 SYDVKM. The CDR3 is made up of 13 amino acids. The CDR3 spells CASRPWRGDTQYF. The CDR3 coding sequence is TGTGCCAGCAGACCGTGGCGGGGAGATACGCAGTATTTT.

This CDR3 reads CASSAQTSGQETQYF. The CDR3 bases are TGTGCCAGCAGCGCCCAGACTAGCGGCCAAGAGACCCAGTACTTC. The chain joins TRBV5-4 to TRBJ2-5; 9 bases map to TRBD2. The V and J ends lost 4 bases and 1 base, in that order; junction bases with no gene match: 5. CDR1 and CDR2 (germline): SGHNT, YYREEE (reference sequence). The CDR3 has 15 amino acids. The full variable domain, in which reference TRBV5-4 and TRBJ2-5 provide the parts outside the CDR3, is ETGVTQSPTHLIKTRGQQVTLRCSSQSGHNTVSWYQQALGQGPQFIFQYYREEENGRGNFPPRFSGLQFPNYSSELNVNALELDDSALYLCASSAQTSGQETQYFGPGTRLLVL.

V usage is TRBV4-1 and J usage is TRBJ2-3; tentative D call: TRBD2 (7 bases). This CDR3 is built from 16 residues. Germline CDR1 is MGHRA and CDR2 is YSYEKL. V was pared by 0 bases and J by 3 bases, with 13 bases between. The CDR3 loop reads CASSQEGGAGTDTQYF. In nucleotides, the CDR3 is TGCGCCAGCAGCCAAGAGGGGGGGGCCGGTACAGATACGCAGTATTTT.

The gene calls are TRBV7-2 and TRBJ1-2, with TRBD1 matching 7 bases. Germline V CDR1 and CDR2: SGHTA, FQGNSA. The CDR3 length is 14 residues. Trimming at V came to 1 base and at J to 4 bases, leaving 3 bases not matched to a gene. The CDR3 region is CASSLEGTAYGYTF. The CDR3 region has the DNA TGTGCCAGCAGCTTAGAAGGGACAGCCTATGGCTACACCTTC.

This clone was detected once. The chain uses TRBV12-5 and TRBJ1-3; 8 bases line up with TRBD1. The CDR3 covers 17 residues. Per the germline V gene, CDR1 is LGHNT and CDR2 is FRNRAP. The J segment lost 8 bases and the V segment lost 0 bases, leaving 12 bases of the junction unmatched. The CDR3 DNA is TGTGCTAGTGGTTTGGTACTAGGACAGGGTGCTTCATACACCATATATTTT. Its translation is CASGLVLGQGASYTIYF.

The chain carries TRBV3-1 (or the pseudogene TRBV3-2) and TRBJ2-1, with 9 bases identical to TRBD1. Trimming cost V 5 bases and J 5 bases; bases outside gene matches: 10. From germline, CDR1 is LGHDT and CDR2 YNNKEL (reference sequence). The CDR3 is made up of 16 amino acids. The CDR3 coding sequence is TGTGCCAGCAGCTTTTCGGGACAGGGTGGGCACAATGAGCAGTTCTTC. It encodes CASSFSGQGGHNEQFF.

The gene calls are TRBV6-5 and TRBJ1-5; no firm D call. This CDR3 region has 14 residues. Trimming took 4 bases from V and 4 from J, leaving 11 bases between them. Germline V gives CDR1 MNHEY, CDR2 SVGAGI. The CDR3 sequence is CASSSVQTNQPQHF. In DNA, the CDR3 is TGTGCCAGCAGTTCGGTCCAGACAAATCAGCCCCAGCATTTT.

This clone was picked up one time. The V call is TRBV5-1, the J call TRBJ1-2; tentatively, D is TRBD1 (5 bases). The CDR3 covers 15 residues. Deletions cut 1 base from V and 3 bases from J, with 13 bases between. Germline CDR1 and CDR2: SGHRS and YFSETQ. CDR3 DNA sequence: TGCGCCAGCAGCTTGAACGCAGGGTCAGACTATGGCTACACCTTC. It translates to CASSLNAGSDYGYTF.

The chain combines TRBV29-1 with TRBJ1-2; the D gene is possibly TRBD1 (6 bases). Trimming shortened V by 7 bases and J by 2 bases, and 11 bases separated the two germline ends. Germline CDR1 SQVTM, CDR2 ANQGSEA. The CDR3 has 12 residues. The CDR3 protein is CSAVQGNYGYTF. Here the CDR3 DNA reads TGCAGCGCCGTACAGGGAAACTATGGCTACACCTTC.

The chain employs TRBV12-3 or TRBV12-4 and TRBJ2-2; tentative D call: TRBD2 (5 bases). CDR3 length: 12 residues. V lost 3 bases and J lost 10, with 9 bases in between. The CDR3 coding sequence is TGTGCCAGCAGTTTTAGCCGGGAGGAGCTGTTTTTT. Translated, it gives CASSFSREELFF.

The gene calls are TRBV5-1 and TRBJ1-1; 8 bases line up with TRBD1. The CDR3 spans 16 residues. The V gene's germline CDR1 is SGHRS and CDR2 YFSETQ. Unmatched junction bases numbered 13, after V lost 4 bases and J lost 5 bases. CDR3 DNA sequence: TGCGCCAGCAGCCCATTCCAGGGGGCGTCCGGGACTGAAGCTTTCTTT. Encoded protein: CASSPFQGASGTEAFF. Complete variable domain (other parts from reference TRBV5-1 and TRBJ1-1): KAGVTQTPRYLIKTRGQQVTLSCSPISGHRSVSWYQQTPGQGLQFLFEYFSETQRNKGNFPGRFSGRQFSNSRSEMNVSTLELGDSALYLCASSPFQGASGTEAFFGQGTRLTVV.

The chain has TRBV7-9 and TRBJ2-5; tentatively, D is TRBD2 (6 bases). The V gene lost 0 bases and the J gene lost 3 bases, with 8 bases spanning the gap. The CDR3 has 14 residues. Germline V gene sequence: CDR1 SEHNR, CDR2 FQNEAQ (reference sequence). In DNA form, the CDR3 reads TGTGCCAGCAGCTTAGCATCGGGGGAAGAGACCCAGTACTTC. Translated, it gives CASSLASGEETQYF.

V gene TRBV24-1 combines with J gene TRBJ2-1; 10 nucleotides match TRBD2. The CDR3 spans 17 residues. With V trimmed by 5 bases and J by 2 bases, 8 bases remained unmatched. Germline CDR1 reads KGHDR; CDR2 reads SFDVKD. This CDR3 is CATSGGLAGVTYNEQFF. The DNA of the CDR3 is TGTGCCACCAGTGGGGGGCTAGCGGGAGTAACCTACAATGAGCAGTTCTTC.

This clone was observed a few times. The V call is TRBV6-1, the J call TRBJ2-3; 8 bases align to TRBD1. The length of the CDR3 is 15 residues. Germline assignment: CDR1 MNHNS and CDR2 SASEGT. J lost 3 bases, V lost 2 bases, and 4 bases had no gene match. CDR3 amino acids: CASSETGGITDTQYF. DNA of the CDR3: TGTGCCAGCAGTGAAACAGGGGGGATAACAGATACGCAGTATTTT.

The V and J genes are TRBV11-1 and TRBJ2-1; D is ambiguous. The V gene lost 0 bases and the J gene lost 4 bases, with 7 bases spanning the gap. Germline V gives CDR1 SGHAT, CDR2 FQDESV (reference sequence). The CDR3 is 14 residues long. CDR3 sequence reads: CASSLARLYNEQFF. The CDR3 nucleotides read TGTGCCAGCAGCTTAGCCCGACTGTACAATGAGCAGTTCTTC.

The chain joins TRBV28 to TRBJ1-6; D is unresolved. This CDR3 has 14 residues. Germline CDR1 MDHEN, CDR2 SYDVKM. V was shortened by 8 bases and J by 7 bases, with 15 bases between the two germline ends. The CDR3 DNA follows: TGTGCCAGCCTCCTTCAGCGAAGAAATTCACCCCTCCACTTT. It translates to CASLLQRRNSPLHF. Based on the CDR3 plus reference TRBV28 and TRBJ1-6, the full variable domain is DVKVTQSSRYLVKRTGEKVFLECVQDMDHENMFWYRQDPGLGLRLIYFSYDVKMKEKGDIPEGYSVSREKKERFSLILESASTNQTSMYLCASLLQRRNSPLHFGNGTRLTVT.

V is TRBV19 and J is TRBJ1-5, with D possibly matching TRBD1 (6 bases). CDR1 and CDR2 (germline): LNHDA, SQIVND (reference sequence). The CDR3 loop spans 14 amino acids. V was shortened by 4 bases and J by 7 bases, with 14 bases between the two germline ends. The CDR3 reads CASSTGTLSQPQHF. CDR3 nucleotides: TGTGCCAGTAGTACCGGGACACTTTCACAGCCCCAGCATTTT.

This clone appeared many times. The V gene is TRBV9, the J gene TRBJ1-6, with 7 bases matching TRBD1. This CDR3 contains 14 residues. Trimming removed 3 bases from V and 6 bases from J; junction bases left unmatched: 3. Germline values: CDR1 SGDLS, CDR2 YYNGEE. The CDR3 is CASSAGQPNSPLHF. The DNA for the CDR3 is TGTGCCAGCAGCGCGGGACAGCCTAATTCACCCCTCCACTTT.